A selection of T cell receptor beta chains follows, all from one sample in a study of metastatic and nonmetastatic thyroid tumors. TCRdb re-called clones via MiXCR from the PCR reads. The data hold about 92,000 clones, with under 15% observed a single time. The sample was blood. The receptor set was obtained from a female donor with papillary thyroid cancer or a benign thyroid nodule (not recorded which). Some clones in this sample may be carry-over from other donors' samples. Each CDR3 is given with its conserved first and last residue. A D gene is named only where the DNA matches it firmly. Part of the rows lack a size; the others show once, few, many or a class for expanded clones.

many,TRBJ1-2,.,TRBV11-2,CASSPISGRRDYGYTF,TGTGCCAGCAGCCCCATTTCCGGACGAAGAGACTATGGCTACACCTTC
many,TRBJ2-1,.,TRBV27,CASSLSGSSNEQFF,TGTGCCAGCAGTTTATCCGGCTCCAGCAATGAGCAGTTCTTC
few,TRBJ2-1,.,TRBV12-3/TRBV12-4,CASSRLNYNSEQFF,TGTGCCAGCAGCCGTTTAAACTACAACAGTGAGCAGTTCTTC
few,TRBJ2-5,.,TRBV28,CASSDREERETQYF,TGTGCCAGCAGTGACAGGGAGGAACGAGAGACCCAGTACTTC
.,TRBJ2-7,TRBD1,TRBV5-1,CASSLGTAAHEQYF,TGCGCCAGCAGCTTAGGGACAGCCGCTCACGAGCAGTACTTC
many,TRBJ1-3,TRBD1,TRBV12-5,CASGLQTGPSGNTIYF,TGTGCTAGTGGTTTACAGACAGGGCCCTCTGGAAACACCATATATTTT
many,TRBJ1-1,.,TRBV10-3,CAIKQSPENTEAFF,TGTGCCATCAAGCAGTCCCCGGAGAACACTGAAGCTTTCTTT
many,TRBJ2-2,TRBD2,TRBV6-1,CASSELAGLANTGELFF,TGTGCCAGCAGTGAATTAGCGGGACTTGCGAACACCGGGGAGCTGTTTTTT
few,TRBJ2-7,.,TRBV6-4,CASCRDWSFDEQYF,TGTGCCAGCTGCCGGGACTGGAGCTTTGATGAGCAGTACTTC
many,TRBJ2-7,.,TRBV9,CASSVDPSGIYEQYF,TGTGCCAGCAGCGTAGACCCCTCTGGGATCTACGAGCAGTACTTC
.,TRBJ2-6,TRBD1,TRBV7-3,CASSPGQGISGANVLTF,TGTGCCAGCAGCCCGGGACAGGGAATCTCTGGGGCCAACGTCCTGACTTTC
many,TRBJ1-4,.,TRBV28,CASIENARDANEKLFF,TGTGCCAGTATAGAAAACGCGCGGGACGCTAATGAAAAACTGTTTTTT
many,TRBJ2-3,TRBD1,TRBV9,CASSVAGTDITDTQYF,TGTGCCAGCAGCGTAGCAGGGACAGATATCACAGATACGCAGTATTTT
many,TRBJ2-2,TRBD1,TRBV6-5,CASSYRGQGGELFF,TGTGCCAGCAGTTACAGGGGACAGGGCGGGGAGCTGTTTTTT
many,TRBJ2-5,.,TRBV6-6,CASSYGQGGFGQETQYF,TGTGCCAGCAGTTATGGCCAGGGCGGCTTCGGCCAAGAGACCCAGTACTTC
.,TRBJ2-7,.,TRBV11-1,CASSPSDGGIPYEQYF,TGTGCCAGCAGCCCCAGTGACGGAGGGATCCCATACGAGCAGTACTTC
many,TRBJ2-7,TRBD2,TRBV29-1,CSAQGGDEQYF,TGCAGCGCCCAGGGAGGGGACGAGCAGTACTTC
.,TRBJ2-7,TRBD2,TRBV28,CASSSLAGGRNEQYF,TGTGCCAGCTCATCACTAGCGGGAGGGAGGAACGAGCAGTACTTC
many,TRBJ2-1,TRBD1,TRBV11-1,CASSQDRESSSYNEQFF,TGTGCCAGCAGCCAAGACAGGGAATCGAGCTCCTACAATGAGCAGTTCTTC
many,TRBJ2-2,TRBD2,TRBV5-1,CASSPVAGGPGGELFF,TGCGCCAGCAGCCCGGTAGCGGGGGGGCCTGGCGGGGAGCTGTTTTTT
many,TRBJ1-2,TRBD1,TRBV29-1,CSVEGQQRGPNYGYTF,TGCAGCGTGGAGGGACAGCAAAGGGGTCCTAACTATGGCTACACCTTC
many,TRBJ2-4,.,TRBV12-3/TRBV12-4,CASSLGRSRGGNIQYF,TGTGCCAGCAGTTTGGGTCGGAGCAGGGGAGGAAACATTCAGTACTTC
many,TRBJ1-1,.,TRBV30,CAWSEIGAVNTEAFF,TGTGCCTGGAGTGAGATTGGGGCCGTGAACACTGAAGCTTTCTTT
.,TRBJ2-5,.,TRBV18,CASSPQGLVYQETRYF,TGTGCCAGCTCACCACAGGGGCTGGTGTATCAAGAGACCCGGTACTTC
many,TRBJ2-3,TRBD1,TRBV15,CATSREGTGTRWATQYF,TGTGCCACCAGCAGAGAGGGGACAGGTACCCGATGGGCTACGCAGTATTTT
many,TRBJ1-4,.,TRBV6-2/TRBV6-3,CASSGAEGGGEKLFF,TGTGCCAGCAGCGGCGCCGAGGGTGGGGGTGAAAAACTGTTTTTT
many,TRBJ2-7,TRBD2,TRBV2,CATVPGLGVSHEQYF,TGTGCCACCGTTCCGGGACTAGGTGTATCCCACGAGCAGTACTTC
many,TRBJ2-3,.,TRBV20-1,CSARDSPTSTDTQYF,TGCAGTGCTAGAGATAGCCCGACTAGCACAGATACGCAGTATTTT
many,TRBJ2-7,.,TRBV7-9,CASSLPSGPGEQYF,TGTGCCAGCAGCTTACCGTCTGGCCCTGGGGAGCAGTACTTC